Listed here is a single TCR beta chain. This sample was included in a study of OX40 agonist ivuxolimab in advanced cancers. TCRdb's table, derived via immunoSEQ multiplex PCR, lists solely in-frame clones and lacks some. The repertoire holds approximately 55,000 clones, with 87% as singletons. V was shortened by 5 bases and J by 7 bases, with 12 bases between the two germline ends. CDR3 size: 12 residues. Germline values: CDR1 SGHVS, CDR2 FNYEAQ. Source: CD4+ or CD8+ T cells sorted from blood, taken in a trial of the OX40 agonist ivuxolimab. V and J are TRBV7-6 and TRBJ2-7; tentatively, D is TRBD1 (6 bases). This receptor was obtained from an adult with an advanced solid tumor such as melanoma, head and neck, liver or kidney cancer. The CDR3 reads CASSPQGQEQYF. CDR3 DNA: TGTGCCAGCAGCCCTCAAGGACAGGAGCAGTACTTC.